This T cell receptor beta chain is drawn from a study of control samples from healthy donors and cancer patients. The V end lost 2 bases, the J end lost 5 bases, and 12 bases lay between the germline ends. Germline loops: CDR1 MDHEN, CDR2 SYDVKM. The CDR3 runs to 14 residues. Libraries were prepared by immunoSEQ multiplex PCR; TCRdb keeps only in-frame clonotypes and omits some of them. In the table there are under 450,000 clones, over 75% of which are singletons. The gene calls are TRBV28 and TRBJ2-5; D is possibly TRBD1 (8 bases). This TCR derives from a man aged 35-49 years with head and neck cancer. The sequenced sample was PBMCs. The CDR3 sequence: CASSLNRGGETQYF. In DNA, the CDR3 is TGTGCCAGCAGTTTAAACAGGGGGGGGGAGACCCAGTACTTC.